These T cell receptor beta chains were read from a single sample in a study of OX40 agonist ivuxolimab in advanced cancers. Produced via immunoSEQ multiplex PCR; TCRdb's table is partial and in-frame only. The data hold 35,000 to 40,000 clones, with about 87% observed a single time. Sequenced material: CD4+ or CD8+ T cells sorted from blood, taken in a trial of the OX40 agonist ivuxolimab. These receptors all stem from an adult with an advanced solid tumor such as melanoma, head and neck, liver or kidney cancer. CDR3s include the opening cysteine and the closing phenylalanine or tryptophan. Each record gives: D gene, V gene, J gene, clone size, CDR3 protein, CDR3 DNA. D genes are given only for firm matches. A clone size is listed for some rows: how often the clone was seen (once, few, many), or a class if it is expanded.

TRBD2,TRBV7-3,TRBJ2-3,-,CASSSTSGGTDTQYF,TGTGCCAGCAGCTCGACTAGCGGGGGGACAGATACGCAGTATTTT
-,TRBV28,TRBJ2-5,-,CASSLWIGGSGETQYF,TGTGCCAGCAGTTTATGGATAGGAGGGAGTGGAGAGACCCAGTACTTC
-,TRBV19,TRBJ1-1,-,CASTLRGEGTEAFF,TGTGCCAGTACCCTGCGAGGGGAGGGCACTGAAGCTTTCTTT
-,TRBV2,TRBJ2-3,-,CASSETRNTDTQYF,TGTGCCAGCAGTGAGACTAGGAACACAGATACGCAGTATTTT
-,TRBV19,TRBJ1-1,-,CASSIERGVTEAFF,TGTGCCAGTAGTATAGAAAGAGGGGTCACTGAAGCTTTCTTT
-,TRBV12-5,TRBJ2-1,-,CASGSGRWDEQFF,TGTGCTAGTGGTTCCGGGAGATGGGATGAGCAGTTCTTC
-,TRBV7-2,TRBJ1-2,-,CASSLGQGYGYTF,TGTGCCAGCAGCTTAGGCCAGGGGTATGGCTACACCTTC
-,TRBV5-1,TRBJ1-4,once,CASSLGASTNEKLFF,TGCGCCAGCAGCTTGGGGGCCTCAACTAATGAAAAACTGTTTTTT
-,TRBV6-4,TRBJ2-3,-,CASSDGGPRTQYF,TGTGCCAGCAGTGACGGAGGGCCGCGTACGCAGTATTTT
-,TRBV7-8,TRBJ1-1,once,CASSPEGSQNTEAFF,TGTGCCAGCAGCCCGGAAGGTAGTCAGAACACTGAAGCTTTCTTT
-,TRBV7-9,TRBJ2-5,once,CASSLGPGQTQYF,TGTGCCAGCAGCTTAGGGCCAGGACAGACCCAGTACTTC
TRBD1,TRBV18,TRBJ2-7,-,CASSPSGTGVSEQYF,TGTGCCAGCTCGCCTTCCGGGACAGGGGTTAGCGAGCAGTACTTC
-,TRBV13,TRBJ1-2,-,CASSLGAIYGYTF,TGTGCCAGCAGCTTGGGGGCAATCTATGGCTACACCTTC
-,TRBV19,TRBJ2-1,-,CASSIRGSRSYNEQFF,TGTGCCAGTAGTATAAGGGGATCACGGTCCTACAATGAGCAGTTCTTC
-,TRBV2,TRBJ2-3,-,CASSEGRADTQYF,TGTGCCAGCAGTGAGGGCAGAGCAGATACGCAGTATTTT
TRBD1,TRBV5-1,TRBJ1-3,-,CASSLQGAHSGNTIYF,TGCGCCAGCAGCCTTCAGGGGGCCCACTCTGGAAACACCATATATTTT